The present T cell receptor (beta chain) was sequenced within a study of tumor-infiltrating lymphocytes in primary liver carcinoma. This CDR3 is built from 15 residues. Making TCR beta cDNA involved approximately 0.5 ug total RNA and a constant-region primer. Construction of TCR beta libraries relied on three successive nested multiplex PCR rounds employing slightly modified ARM-PCR. The first two PCR rounds used TRBV1-TRBV30 forward primers with a C-beta reverse primer, 9 to 11 cycles each. TCRdb called the multiplex PCR reads again in MiXCR, with one record for every CDR3 protein. This sample has 100,000 or so distinct CDR3 sequences, with around three quarters found just once. Findings and limits, study-wide: Pairs of tumor regions overlapped more than tumor-adjacent and tumor-blood pairs did.

Turning to this clonotype: The antigen is not known. A junction boundary mismatches the germline segment, possibly from a read error.

Co-extraction of both nucleic acids (RNA and DNA) used roughly 19-33 mg of unsorted bulk tissue. Patients had chronic HBV infection and were treatment-naive. The proportion of viable tumor cells exceeded 85% in every tumor sample. The receptor was derived from a woman aged 60-75 years with primary liver carcinoma and hepatitis B virus infection. This sequence joins TRBV12-3 or TRBV12-4 and TRBJ2-2; TRBD2 matches at 13 bases. Sequenced input: liver tumor tissue from sampling region 5. Sample subset: tumor region T5, tumor centre. The DNA of the CDR3 is TGTCCCAGCAGTCAGGGACTAGCGGGACATGGAGAGCCGTTTTTT. Residues: CPSSQGLAGHGEPFF.